Listed here are 5 T cell receptor beta chains from one sample, sequenced in a study of OX40 agonist ivuxolimab in advanced cancers. Assay used: immunoSEQ multiplex PCR; TCRdb lists only in-frame clones, some missing. Found here are 20,000 to 25,000 clones, around 86% of them singletons; the top ten hold approximately 42%. Here the sequenced sample was CD4+ or CD8+ T cells sorted from blood, taken in a trial of the OX40 agonist ivuxolimab. These receptors all come from an adult with an advanced solid tumor such as melanoma, head and neck, liver or kidney cancer.

The chain joins TRBV11-2 to TRBJ2-7; no firm D call. V was cut by 1 base and J by 3 bases, with 7 bases left in between. The CDR3 length is 13 residues. Germline CDR1 and CDR2: SGHAT and FQNNGV. CDR3 in amino acids: CASSLGPSYEQYF. The CDR3 DNA reads TGTGCCAGCAGCTTAGGGCCCAGCTACGAGCAGTACTTC.

The chain has TRBV5-1 and TRBJ1-4, with 7 bases lining up with TRBD1. The junction had 10 bases not matched to a gene; V was cut back by 4 bases and J by 7 bases. This CDR3 has 15 residues. Germline CDR1 reads SGHRS; CDR2 reads YFSETQ. CDR3 in DNA: TGCGCCAGCAGCCTCTCAGGGGGGGTTATTGAAAAACTGTTTTTT. This gives the protein CASSLSGGVIEKLFF.

This chain uses TRBV12-5 with TRBJ2-7, with D hard to call. Trimming took off 3 bases at V and 4 bases at J, with 1 base between the two ends. CDR3 length: 10 residues. In germline, CDR1 is LGHNT, CDR2 FRNRAP. CDR3 in DNA: TGTGCTAGTGGTTTTTACGAGCAGTACTTC. It translates to CASGFYEQYF.

The chain recombines TRBV7-9 with TRBJ2-1, with 11 bases identical to TRBD2. The CDR3 is 16 residues long. After removal of 2 bases from V and 5 bases from J, the junction contained 5 bases not matched to a gene. Germline V gene sequence: CDR1 SEHNR, CDR2 FQNEAQ (reference sequence). CDR3 amino acids: CASSLPLAGVDNEQFF. CDR3 sequence (DNA): TGTGCCAGCAGCTTACCACTAGCGGGAGTAGACAATGAGCAGTTCTTC.

This chain uses TRBV30 with TRBJ2-3, with TRBD2 as a possible D gene (6 bases). CDR1 is GTSNPN, CDR2 SVGIG, per germline (reference sequence). V lost 6 bases and J 2 bases, leaving 15 bases between the germline ends. The length of the CDR3 is 14 residues. In DNA form, the CDR3 reads TGTGCCTGTTCCGGACTACAACTCACAGATACGCAGTATTTT. It codes for CACSGLQLTDTQYF.